The 20 T cell receptor beta chains below all came from one sample that was sequenced in a study of blood T cell repertoires in COVID-19. The repertoire was sequenced with immunoSEQ multiplex PCR; TCRdb's copy has only in-frame clones and lacks some. The repertoire holds about 240,000 clones, around 85% seen once, with more than 9.5% in the top ten. The sample taken for sequencing was peripheral blood. Receptors originate from a woman older than 75 with acute or convalescent COVID-19.

The J gene is TRBJ2-3, the V gene TRBV7-3; D remains unclear. Germline-derived CDR1 and CDR2 are SGHTA and FQGTGA. The CDR3 length is 17 residues. V was pared by 5 bases and J by 2 bases, with 20 bases between. This chain's CDR3 is CASSPTPLASATDTQYF. The CDR3 nucleotides are TGTGCCAGCAGCCCCACCCCACTGGCGAGCGCCACAGATACGCAGTATTTT.

The chain uses TRBV27 and TRBJ2-6; weak D call: TRBD2 (6 bases). Germline V gene lookup returns CDR1 MNHEY and CDR2 SMNVEV (reference sequence). This CDR3 spans 21 amino acids. Trimming removed 6 bases from V and 0 bases from J, with 27 bases in between. The CDR3 reads CASSFERARRADVSGANVLTF. DNA for the CDR3: TGTGCCAGCAGCTTTGAGCGGGCACGGAGGGCCGATGTCTCTGGGGCCAACGTCCTGACTTTC.

The CDR3 here is CASSLNPGYYQETQYF. The CDR3 DNA reads TGTGCCAGCAGCTTAAACCCCGGGTACTACCAAGAGACCCAGTACTTC. The rearrangement uses TRBV7-9 and TRBJ2-5; D uncertain. Deletions cut 2 bases from V and 0 bases from J, with 13 bases between. Germline V gene lookup returns CDR1 SEHNR and CDR2 FQNEAQ (reference sequence). The CDR3 is made up of 16 amino acids.

The chain combines TRBV7-6 with TRBJ2-5; 9 bases are a match to TRBD1. The V and J ends lost 5 bases and 4 bases, in that order; junction bases with no gene match: 5. CDR1 and CDR2 (germline): SGHVS, FNYEAQ. The CDR3 covers 14 residues. The CDR3 sequence is CASSLGQGTETQYF. The CDR3, as DNA: TGTGCCAGCAGCCTGGGACAGGGTACAGAGACCCAGTACTTC.

The chain links TRBV6-5 to TRBJ1-2; 7 bases align to TRBD1. The germline V gene has CDR1 MNHEY and CDR2 SVGAGI. The CDR3 spans 16 residues. Unmatched junction bases numbered 8, after V lost 2 bases and J lost 2 bases. In DNA form, the CDR3 reads TGTGCCAGCAGTTACAGTAGGACAGGAAGCAACTATGGCTACACCTTC. It is translated as CASSYSRTGSNYGYTF.

The gene calls are TRBV27 and TRBJ1-6; TRBD1 matches 7 bases. This CDR3 region has 16 residues. Germline assignment: CDR1 MNHEY and CDR2 SMNVEV (reference sequence). J was trimmed by 2 bases and V by 3 bases; bases with no gene match: 4. The DNA of the CDR3 is TGTGCCAGCAGTTTGGGGGACAGACCCTATAATTCACCCCTCCACTTT. Its translation: CASSLGDRPYNSPLHF.

CDR3 residues: CASSRGGLREDTQYF. In DNA, the CDR3 is TGTGCCAGTAGTCGGGGGGGCCTCCGGGAAGATACGCAGTATTTT. The chain employs TRBV19 and TRBJ2-3, with 8 bases that match TRBD2. J was trimmed by 5 bases and V by 5 bases; bases with no gene match: 9. From germline, CDR1 is LNHDA and CDR2 SQIVND (reference sequence). This CDR3 comprises 15 residues.

The J gene is TRBJ1-6, the V gene TRBV9, with 7 positions matching TRBD1. The CDR3 has 15 amino acids. Germline CDR1 is SGDLS and CDR2 is YYNGEE. Unmatched junction bases numbered 3, after V lost 0 bases and J lost 6 bases. The CDR3 DNA sequence: TGTGCCAGCAGCGTAGTAGGGACAGCTAATTCACCCCTCCACTTT. This encodes CASSVVGTANSPLHF.

The chain combines TRBV2 with TRBJ1-1, with a tentative D call TRBD1 (5 bases). Germline CDR1 and CDR2: SNHLY and FYNNEI. With 6 bases removed from V and 0 bases from J, the gap between germline ends came to 8 bases. The CDR3 is made up of 13 amino acids. As DNA, the CDR3 is TGTGCCAGCAGGACAGACATGAACACTGAAGCTTTCTTT. Its protein is CASRTDMNTEAFF.

Turning to this clone: A much more abundant neighbour one base away suggests this may be a read error. This CDR3 is CASSVAGGLYEQYF. In DNA, the CDR3 is TGTGCCAGCAGTGTCGCAGGGGGCCTCTACGAGCAGTACTTC. The chain joins TRBV2 to TRBJ2-7; TRBD1 aligns across 8 bases. The length of the CDR3 is 14 residues. CDR1 is SNHLY and CDR2 is FYNNEI in the germline V gene. V lost 4 bases and J lost 3; bases outside the gene matches: 5.

This clone was recorded once. This chain connects TRBV18 to TRBJ1-1; 8 positions agree with TRBD1. Germline CDR1 KGHSH, CDR2 LQKENI. The CDR3 runs 15 residues. The trim removed 3 bases at V and 1 base at J, leaving 4 bases unmatched. CDR3 sequence reads: CASSPEGQGNTEAFF. CDR3 sequence (DNA): TGTGCCAGCTCACCCGAAGGACAGGGGAACACTGAAGCTTTCTTT.

The chain has TRBV5-6 and TRBJ2-1; 7 bases match TRBD2. The germline gives CDR1 SGHDT, CDR2 YYEEEE. Losses at the gene ends were 1 base for V and 8 bases for J; bases not matched to a gene: 9. The CDR3 contains 15 residues. This chain's CDR3 is CASSLRPSGGHEQFF. As DNA, the CDR3 is TGTGCCAGCAGCTTGAGGCCTAGCGGTGGCCATGAGCAGTTCTTC.

This clone came up once. The V gene is TRBV4-1, the J gene TRBJ2-2; D is possibly TRBD2 (7 bases). Germline V gives CDR1 MGHRA, CDR2 YSYEKL. The germline V and J ends were trimmed by 0 bases and 9 bases, with 17 bases remaining between them. This CDR3 has 16 residues. The CDR3 sequence is CASSQEGGAGVRELFF. In DNA, the CDR3 is TGCGCCAGCAGCCAAGAGGGGGGGGCTGGGGTGAGGGAGCTGTTTTTT.

The chain combines TRBV2 with TRBJ1-2; a possible D gene is TRBD1 (5 bases). Per the germline V gene, CDR1 is SNHLY and CDR2 is FYNNEI. This CDR3 comprises 12 residues. With 7 bases removed from V and 7 bases from J, the gap between germline ends came to 13 bases. The CDR3 sequence: CASTSGQGGYTF. Written as DNA, the CDR3 is TGTGCCAGCACCTCAGGGCAAGGTGGCTACACCTTC.

This chain uses TRBV28 with TRBJ2-4; 7 nucleotides line up with TRBD2. The CDR3 totals 14 residues. The germline V gene has CDR1 MDHEN and CDR2 SYDVKM. V lost 10 bases and J lost 0; bases outside the gene matches: 6. The CDR3 here is CATGRDQAKNIQYF. The DNA for the CDR3 is TGTGCCACAGGGAGGGATCAAGCCAAAAACATTCAGTACTTC. Complete variable domain (other parts from reference TRBV28 and TRBJ2-4): DVKVTQSSRYLVKRTGEKVFLECVQDMDHENMFWYRQDPGLGLRLIYFSYDVKMKEKGDIPEGYSVSREKKERFSLILESASTNQTSMYLCATGRDQAKNIQYFGAGTRLSVL.

V and J are TRBV3-1 (or the pseudogene TRBV3-2) and TRBJ1-4; the match to TRBD1 covers 7 bases. This CDR3 is 16 amino acids long. CDR1 is LGHDT, CDR2 YNNKEL, per germline (reference sequence). The V and J ends lost 4 bases and 4 bases, in that order; junction bases with no gene match: 9. The chain's CDR3 is CASSPGVGQYNEKLFF. In DNA, the CDR3 is TGTGCCAGCAGCCCCGGGGTGGGACAGTATAATGAAAAACTGTTTTTT.

CDR3 region: CASSFGTGGKETQYF. The CDR3 nucleotides read TGCGCCAGCAGCTTCGGCACAGGGGGCAAAGAGACCCAGTACTTC. The gene calls are TRBV5-1 and TRBJ2-5; TRBD1 matches at 9 bases. The trim removed 2 bases at V and 3 bases at J, leaving 5 bases unmatched. The germline V gene encodes CDR1 SGHRS and CDR2 YFSETQ. This CDR3 spans 15 amino acids.

V and J are TRBV12-3 or TRBV12-4 and TRBJ1-2; 7 nucleotides match TRBD1. The CDR3 runs to 13 residues. V dropped 6 bases and J dropped 3; count of bases not matched to a gene: 4. This CDR3 reads CASSPQGDYGYTF. The CDR3 coding sequence is TGTGCCAGCAGCCCGCAGGGGGACTATGGCTACACCTTC.

This rearrangement joins TRBV28 to TRBJ2-1, with a possible D match to TRBD1 (6 bases). Trimming pared 2 bases from V and 6 bases from J, leaving 14 bases between. CDR3 length: 15 amino acids. Germline CDR1 is MDHEN and CDR2 is SYDVKM. The CDR3, as DNA: TGTGCCAGCAGTTTAGGGGGCAGGCTTGGCAATGAGCAGTTCTTC. It translates to CASSLGGRLGNEQFF.

The rearrangement links TRBV6-6 to TRBJ1-2; possibly TRBD1 for D (6 bases). The CDR3 has 13 residues. V was pared by 5 bases and J by 8 bases, with 15 bases between. The germline V gene has CDR1 MNHNY and CDR2 SVGAGI (reference sequence). CDR3 DNA: TGTGCCAGCAGTCGGACAGTAGGGTCCGGCTACACCTTC. Protein: CASSRTVGSGYTF.